These 23 T cell receptor beta chains share one sample of origin, sequenced in a study of CD8+ T cells in alopecia areata. The sequencing template was cDNA reverse transcribed from extracted RNA. The protocol was immunoSEQ multiplex PCR, while the TCRdb copy is restricted to in-frame clones and leaves out a portion. The repertoire includes some 170,000 clones, about 53% of them detected once, and 11% sits in the top ten. The treatment here: oral pan-JAK inhibitor, 5-10 mg twice daily. Sequenced here: CD8+ T cells sorted from blood, sampled at week 24, from a patient treated with tofacitinib. All receptors come from a human donor with alopecia areata.

This chain links TRBV4-1 with TRBJ2-3; D uncertain. Germline assignment: CDR1 MGHRA and CDR2 YSYEKL. CDR3 size: 15 residues. V lost 0 bases and J lost 2, with 9 bases in between. This chain's CDR3 is CASSQDDPPTDTQYF. CDR3 DNA sequence: TGCGCCAGCAGCCAAGATGATCCCCCCACAGATACGCAGTATTTT.

Written as DNA, the CDR3 is TGTGCCAGCAGCTTATTGCATCGCGGCAGCGCAGAGAACACTGAAGCTTTCTTT. This encodes CASSLLHRGSAENTEAFF. The chain is built from TRBV11-2 and TRBJ1-1; D gene ambiguous. CDR3 length: 18 amino acids. Per germline, CDR1 SGHAT and CDR2 FQNNGV. The ends were cut back, 2 bases at V and 1 base at J, with 20 bases in the middle.

This clone has only a few counts. The CDR3, as DNA: TGTGCCAGCCGACGGGACAGCAACACCGGGGAGCTGTTTTTT. Translated, it gives CASRRDSNTGELFF. This chain links TRBV7-8 with TRBJ2-2; TRBD1 matches at 7 bases. With 8 bases clipped from V and 2 bases from J, the junction kept 5 bases outside the gene matches. The CDR3 length is 14 residues. Germline-derived CDR1 and CDR2 are SGHVS and FQNEAQ.

V gene TRBV6-1 combines with J gene TRBJ1-4; 9 bases agree with TRBD1. Looked up from germline, CDR1 is MNHNS and CDR2 is SASEGT. V dropped 5 bases and J dropped 8; count of bases not matched to a gene: 6. CDR3 size: 14 residues. CDR3: CASSSGTGYEKLFF. CDR3 nucleotides: TGTGCCAGCAGTTCCGGGACAGGGTACGAAAAACTGTTTTTT.

This clone was seen many times. The rearrangement links TRBV15 to TRBJ1-1; D is uncertain. This CDR3 is 14 amino acids long. Germline V gene data show CDR1 as LNHNV and CDR2 as YYDKDF (reference sequence). Trimming stripped 0 bases from V and 3 bases from J, with 8 bases between. CDR3 DNA sequence: TGTGCCACCAGCAGAGATGGTGGGTACACTGAAGCTTTCTTT. It translates to CATSRDGGYTEAFF. The whole variable domain, filled in from reference TRBV15 and TRBJ1-1, reads DAMVIQNPRYQVTQFGKPVTLSCSQTLNHNVMYWYQQKSSQAPKLLFHYYDKDFNNEADTPDNFQSRRPNTSFCFLDIRSPGLGDTAMYLCATSRDGGYTEAFFGQGTRLTVV.

Concerning this clone: The same CDR3 can be traced to other DNA sequences in this sample. The chain combines TRBV27 with TRBJ2-7; D gene ambiguous. This CDR3 is 13 amino acids long. Trimming removed 2 bases at V and 1 base at J, with 6 bases between. The germline CDR1 and CDR2 sequences are MNHEY and SMNVEV (reference sequence). Here the CDR3 reads CASSLRQSYEQYF. As DNA, the CDR3 is TGTGCCAGCAGTTTAAGGCAGTCCTACGAGCAGTACTTC.

J is TRBJ1-1 and V is TRBV4-1, with 7 bases lining up with TRBD1. Germline values: CDR1 MGHRA, CDR2 YSYEKL. The CDR3 covers 15 residues. With V trimmed by 5 bases and J by 4 bases, 10 bases remained unmatched. For the CDR3, the DNA is TGCGCCAGCAGCTCCAACAGGGGAGGGGGCACTGAAGCTTTCTTT. As protein: CASSSNRGGGTEAFF.

The chain has TRBV27 and TRBJ2-7, with D tentatively TRBD1 (5 bases). The CDR3 is 14 amino acids. Germline CDR1 is MNHEY and CDR2 is SMNVEV (reference sequence). V was shortened by 5 bases and J by 4 bases, with 15 bases between the two germline ends. CDR3 residues: CASSPQGKGYEQYF. The DNA of the CDR3 is TGTGCCAGCAGTCCCCAGGGTAAGGGATACGAGCAGTACTTC.

This CDR3 is CSVDRVGSYEQYF. CDR3 DNA: TGCAGCGTGGACAGGGTGGGCTCCTACGAGCAGTACTTC. The V gene is TRBV29-1, the J gene TRBJ2-7; 8 bases align to TRBD1. Looked up from germline, CDR1 is SQVTM and CDR2 is ANQGSEA. After removal of 6 bases from V and 0 bases from J, the junction contained 4 bases not matched to a gene. This CDR3 comprises 13 residues.

CDR3 DNA sequence: TGTGCCAGCAGCTTAGCGGCACTAGCGGGGGGATTGACGTCCTACAATGAGCAGTTCTTC. Its protein is CASSLAALAGGLTSYNEQFF. The chain combines TRBV7-8 with TRBJ2-1, with TRBD2 matching over 12 bases. Germline lookup yields CDR1 SGHVS and CDR2 FQNEAQ. The CDR3 runs to 20 residues. V was pared by 0 bases and J by 1 base, with 10 bases of the junction left unmatched.

This rearrangement joins TRBV9 to TRBJ1-5; D is unclear. V lost 4 bases to trimming and J lost 4 bases, with 9 bases between them. This CDR3 has 13 residues. The germline CDR1 and CDR2 sequences are SGDLS and YYNGEE. CDR3 bases: TGTGCCAGCAGCCCGGACGGGAATCAGCCCCAGCATTTT. Translation gives CASSPDGNQPQHF.

This clone was seen just once. This sequence joins TRBV6-5 and TRBJ1-2; TRBD1 might be the D (5 bases). This CDR3 has 12 residues. Germline V gene sequence: CDR1 MNHEY, CDR2 SVGAGI. Deletions cut 7 bases from V and 8 bases from J, with 14 bases between. DNA of the CDR3: TGTGCCAGCACCACGAGCGGGGGAGGCTACACCTTC. It codes for CASTTSGGGYTF.

The chain uses TRBV4-3 and TRBJ2-1; 11 bases agree with TRBD2. The germline V gene encodes CDR1 LGHNA and CDR2 YSLEER. This CDR3 comprises 16 residues. With V trimmed by 0 bases and J by 8 bases, 6 bases remained unmatched. The CDR3 region is CASSQDSTSGVDEQFF. The CDR3 nucleotides are TGCGCCAGCAGCCAAGACTCGACTAGCGGGGTTGATGAGCAGTTCTTC.

The chain couples TRBV5-6 to TRBJ2-5; D not certain. Germline V lookup: CDR1 SGHDT, CDR2 YYEEEE. This CDR3 region has 16 residues. Trimming removed 1 base at V and 4 bases at J, with 17 bases between. CDR3 residues: CASSLFLAGFRETQYF. The CDR3 DNA sequence: TGTGCCAGCAGCTTGTTTTTAGCCGGGTTTCGAGAGACCCAGTACTTC.

The chain carries TRBV6-5 and TRBJ1-2, with 9 bases lining up with TRBD1. Trimming took 0 bases from V and 3 from J; bases not matched to a gene: 5. The germline gives CDR1 MNHEY, CDR2 SVGAGI. The CDR3 sequence is 16 residues long. The CDR3 nucleotides read TGTGCCAGCAGTTACTCGAGGACAGGGGATGACTATGGCTACACCTTC. Translating it yields CASSYSRTGDDYGYTF.

This clone was seen only a few times. The chain is built from TRBV29-1 and TRBJ2-5, with 9 bases that match TRBD1. The assigned J gene may be wrong: the sequence end matches TRBJ2-7 better. The CDR3 length is 13 residues. Germline assignment: CDR1 SQVTM and CDR2 ANQGSEA. This chain's CDR3 is CSVEDRGIGEQYF. CDR3 in DNA: TGCAGCGTTGAGGACAGGGGCATTGGCGAGCAGTACTTC.

A few counts support this clone. V usage is TRBV19 and J usage is TRBJ2-1; weak D call: TRBD2 (6 bases). V lost 7 bases and J 4 bases, leaving 11 bases between the germline ends. This CDR3 has 13 residues. Germline CDR1 reads LNHDA; CDR2 reads SQIVND (reference sequence). The CDR3 sequence: CASTLGGYNEQFF. CDR3 coding DNA: TGTGCCAGTACTCTGGGGGGTTACAATGAGCAGTTCTTC.

The chain uses TRBV7-8 and TRBJ2-1, with TRBD2 identical over 11 bases. J lost 8 bases, V lost 5 bases, and 14 bases had no gene match. Germline loops: CDR1 SGHVS, CDR2 FQNEAQ. This CDR3 spans 17 amino acids. In DNA form, the CDR3 reads TGTGCCAGCAGCCCCTGGGTAGCGGGGGGGGTGGAGGATGAGCAGTTCTTC. It codes for CASSPWVAGGVEDEQFF.

A few counts support this clone. The chain links TRBV4-3 to TRBJ1-1, with D unclear. This CDR3 is 14 amino acids long. Germline lookup yields CDR1 LGHNA and CDR2 YSLEER. V lost 0 bases and J lost 2, with 7 bases in between. CDR3 sequence reads: CASSQEKGNTEAFF. DNA of the CDR3: TGCGCCAGCAGCCAAGAGAAGGGCAACACTGAAGCTTTCTTT.

The V call is TRBV30, the J call TRBJ2-1; D perhaps matches TRBD2 (6 bases). The ends were cut back, 4 bases at V and 5 bases at J, with 15 bases in the middle. This CDR3 has 14 residues. Per the germline V gene, CDR1 is GTSNPN and CDR2 is SVGIG (reference sequence). This CDR3 reads CAWTNWGDNNEQFF. The CDR3 nucleotides read TGTGCCTGGACAAATTGGGGGGATAACAATGAGCAGTTCTTC. Full variable domain (missing parts from reference TRBV30 and TRBJ2-1): SQTIHQWPATLVQPVGSPLSLECTVEGTSNPNLYWYRQAAGRGLQLLFYSVGIGQISSEVPQNLSASRPQDRQFILSSKKLLLSDSGFYLCAWTNWGDNNEQFFGPGTRLTVL.

The chain is built from TRBV28 and TRBJ2-3, with TRBD1 as a possible D gene (5 bases). Germline assignment: CDR1 MDHEN and CDR2 SYDVKM. V was clipped by 3 bases and J by 8 bases, with 9 bases between them. The CDR3 is made up of 12 amino acids. The CDR3 region is CASSFPQGTQYF. In nucleotides, the CDR3 is TGTGCCAGCAGTTTCCCCCAGGGTACGCAGTATTTT. The full variable domain, rest sourced from reference TRBV28 and TRBJ2-3, is DVKVTQSSRYLVKRTGEKVFLECVQDMDHENMFWYRQDPGLGLRLIYFSYDVKMKEKGDIPEGYSVSREKKERFSLILESASTNQTSMYLCASSFPQGTQYFGPGTRLTVL.

This chain links TRBV4-3 with TRBJ2-3; 7 nucleotides match TRBD1. Germline CDR1 and CDR2: LGHNA and YSLEER. This CDR3 region has 17 residues. The V segment lost 0 bases and the J segment 2 bases; nucleotides outside the gene matches: 8. The CDR3 DNA is TGCGCCAGCAGCCAAGATCGCTCGGGGACAGTCACAGATACGCAGTATTTT. This codes for CASSQDRSGTVTDTQYF.

The CDR3 DNA sequence: TGTGCCATCAGCCCCGGTGAGGCGGGGGGTCGCACAGATACGCAGTATTTT. Residues: CAISPGEAGGRTDTQYF. The chain carries TRBV10-3 and TRBJ2-3; 8 bases match TRBD2. Trimming cost V 6 bases and J 1 base; bases outside gene matches: 12. Germline CDR1 and CDR2: ENHRY and SYGVKD. There are 17 residues in the CDR3.